This T cell receptor beta chain was documented in a study of T cell responses to AZD1222 COVID-19 vaccine. Here immunoSEQ multiplex PCR was the method, and the copy in TCRdb shows in-frame clones only, minus some. Found here are 95,000 to 110,000 clones, roughly 88% of them singletons; the top ten hold 20%. Study-wide results and caveats: At baseline, seropositivity was found in only a handful of AZD1222 recipients. Donors in the cohort were predominantly white British and more often female, and clonal diversity was possibly underestimated.

The V end lost 2 bases, the J end lost 4 bases, and 4 bases lay between the germline ends. There are 12 residues in the CDR3. Worth noting for this clone: Its antigen is unidentified.

The chain is built from TRBV12-3 or TRBV12-4 and TRBJ2-3, with D unresolved. The sequences come from peripheral blood, collected on day 0 of AZD1222 vaccination. The sequence derives from an adult in good health. CDR3 nucleotide sequence: TGTGCCAGCAGTTTACTGCCAGATACGCAGTATTTT. Encoded protein: CASSLLPDTQYF.